The 5 T cell receptor beta chains presented below share a single source sample, sequenced in a study of T cells after posttransplantation cyclophosphamide. TCRdb's table, derived via immunoSEQ multiplex PCR, lists solely in-frame clones and lacks some. The table shows over 15,000 clones, with over 75% occurring only once. Methotrexate plus calcineurin inhibitor accompanied controls' myeloablative marrow transplants; sampling was 1 year later. The sample consisted of PBMCs, taken after an allogeneic stem cell transplant with a calcineurin inhibitor and methotrexate. All receptors come from a male patient aged 45-59 years who received an allogeneic stem cell transplant from an unrelated donor, was CMV-positive, and had chronic GVHD only. Some T cells may possibly be graft donor cells.

V and J are TRBV28 and TRBJ1-1; 7 nucleotides line up with TRBD1. This CDR3 comprises 14 residues. V shed 6 bases, J shed 11 bases, and the junction held 15 bases outside the gene matches. Germline CDR1 reads MDHEN; CDR2 reads SYDVKM. CDR3 region: CASRETGRSGRAFF. The CDR3 DNA sequence: TGTGCCAGCAGAGAGACAGGGAGGTCTGGTCGGGCTTTCTTT. The full variable domain, with the rest looked up from reference TRBV28 and TRBJ1-1, is DVKVTQSSRYLVKRTGEKVFLECVQDMDHENMFWYRQDPGLGLRLIYFSYDVKMKEKGDIPEGYSVSREKKERFSLILESASTNQTSMYLCASRETGRSGRAFFGQGTRLTVV.

V and J are TRBV27 and TRBJ2-3; maybe TRBD2 (6 bases). The V gene's germline CDR1 is MNHEY and CDR2 SMNVEV (reference sequence). Trimming cost V 6 bases and J 3 bases, with 16 bases left between them. The CDR3 consists of 15 residues. The CDR3 here is CASSLGRGGTDTQYF. As DNA, the CDR3 is TGTGCCAGCAGCTTAGGTAGGGGAGGTACAGATACGCAGTATTTT.

This sequence joins TRBV19 and TRBJ2-6; TRBD1 aligns across 7 bases. Germline-derived CDR1 and CDR2 are LNHDA and SQIVND (reference sequence). This CDR3 comprises 17 residues. The junction had 12 bases not matched to a gene; V was cut back by 8 bases and J by 2 bases. CDR3 sequence reads: CASFPGGSTTGANVLTF. The CDR3 coding sequence is TGTGCCAGTTTCCCAGGGGGTTCAACGACTGGGGCCAACGTCCTGACTTTC. Full variable domain (remainder filled in from reference TRBV19 and TRBJ2-6): DGGITQSPKYLFRKEGQNVTLSCEQNLNHDAMYWYRQDPGQGLRLIYYSQIVNDFQKGDIAEGYSVSREKKESFPLTVTSAQKNPTAFYLCASFPGGSTTGANVLTFGAGSRLTVL.

The rearrangement uses TRBV7-2 and TRBJ2-6; 7 bases match TRBD1. The germline V gene has CDR1 SGHTA and CDR2 FQGNSA. With V trimmed by 8 bases and J by 1 base, 2 bases remained unmatched. This CDR3 has 14 residues. CDR3 nucleotide sequence: TGTGCCAGCCCAGGGGGTTCTGGGGCCAACGTCCTGACTTTC. Amino acid sequence: CASPGGSGANVLTF.

V usage is TRBV7-6 and J usage is TRBJ2-1, with D maybe TRBD1 (5 bases). V lost 2 bases, J lost 1 base, and 12 bases lay in between. Germline V lookup: CDR1 SGHVS, CDR2 FNYEAQ. The CDR3 totals 16 residues. The CDR3 is CASSLYPRGSYNEQFF. Here the CDR3 DNA reads TGTGCCAGCAGCTTATATCCTAGGGGATCCTACAATGAGCAGTTCTTC.